A selection of T cell receptor beta chains follows, all from one sample in a study of T cells in Graves' hyperthyroidism and ophthalmopathy. TCRdb re-called the multiplex PCR reads with MiXCR, one entry per CDR3 protein. The data show 250,000 to 300,000 distinct CDR3 sequences, roughly 15% seen once. Sequenced sample: blood. Receptors were obtained from a woman aged 40-49 years with Graves' hyperthyroidism that later progressed to Graves' ophthalmopathy. Both conserved end residues are part of each CDR3. The D gene is left open where the match is weak. Not all rows give a size; the values are once, few, many and, for expanded clones, a class.

d_call	v_call	j_call	clone_size	cdr3_nt	cdr3_aa
-	TRBV11-3	TRBJ2-2	many	TGTGCCAGCAGCTTAGGGGATCCTAGCTTCCCCGGGGAGCTGTTTTTT	CASSLGDPSFPGELFF
TRBD1	TRBV2	TRBJ1-2	many	TGTGCCAGCAGTGAAGCGACAGGGAACTATGGCTACACCTTC	CASSEATGNYGYTF
-	TRBV28	TRBJ2-7	many	TGTGCCAGCAGTACACCCAGGGTTACTTTTTACGAGCAGTACTTC	CASSTPRVTFYEQYF
-	TRBV2	TRBJ1-2	-	TGTGCCAGCACCAGACAGAGTAACTATGGCTACACCTTC	CASTRQSNYGYTF
-	TRBV6-1	TRBJ1-2	many	TGTGCCAGCAGTGATCTGGACCGAGTAGCCGACACCTTC	CASSDLDRVADTF
TRBD2	TRBV6-1	TRBJ2-1	-	TGTGCCAGCAGACCCCTTACGGGCGGGGGAAGCTACAATGAGCAGTTCTTC	CASRPLTGGGSYNEQFF
-	TRBV12-3/TRBV12-4	TRBJ2-5	few	TGTGCCAGCAGTTTCGGGGAGGGGGGGACCCAGTACTTC	CASSFGEGGTQYF
TRBD1	TRBV3-1	TRBJ2-7	many	TGTGCCAGCAGCCAATGGGACAGGGGATACGAGCAGTACTTC	CASSQWDRGYEQYF
TRBD1	TRBV30	TRBJ2-1	few	TGTGCCTGGAGTGGCGGGACAGGCTGGAAGGGCAATGAGCAGTTCTTC	CAWSGGTGWKGNEQFF
TRBD1	TRBV28	TRBJ2-3	many	TGTGCCAGCAGTCCCGCAGGGGGCGCCGCAGATACGCAGTATTTT	CASSPAGGAADTQYF
TRBD2	TRBV20-1	TRBJ2-1	-	TGCAGTGCCTTTTATCAGGTCGGGGGGTACCGGGACAATGAGCAGTTCTTC	CSAFYQVGGYRDNEQFF
-	TRBV28	TRBJ1-6	-	TGTGCCAGCAGTTTGGGGGTTAGGGGACACTCACCCCTCCACTTT	CASSLGVRGHSPLHF
TRBD2	TRBV25-1	TRBJ2-3	-	TGTGCCAGCAGTGAATTGGGGACGGGAGGGCCGAAGGCTACGCAGTATTTT	CASSELGTGGPKATQYF
-	TRBV18	TRBJ2-3	many	TGTGCCAGCTCACCTCCCTGGGCAGGGAGAAGGTCGGATACGCAGTATTTT	CASSPPWAGRRSDTQYF
TRBD1	TRBV6-1	TRBJ1-1	few	TGTGCCAGCAAAGGGACAGCCCTAGCGAACACTGAAGCTTTCTTT	CASKGTALANTEAFF
TRBD1	TRBV5-1	TRBJ1-4	many	TGCGCCAGCAGCTTCAGGACAGGGGGGAATGAAAAACTGTTTTTT	CASSFRTGGNEKLFF
-	TRBV19	TRBJ2-1	few	TGTGCCGCGGGACACGGACTTTTTGAGCAGTTCTTC	CAAGHGLFEQFF
-	TRBV27	TRBJ2-5	many	TGTGCCAGCAGTACAGAACCACGGACAGACCATCAAGAGACCCAGTACTTC	CASSTEPRTDHQETQYF
TRBD1	TRBV27	TRBJ1-2	many	TGTGCCAGCATTCTGGGCAGGGGGCGAGGCTACACCTTC	CASILGRGRGYTF
-	TRBV4-1	TRBJ1-3	-	TGCGCCAGCAGCCACTTTAGGACAGCTGGAAACACCATATATTTT	CASSHFRTAGNTIYF
TRBD1	TRBV10-3	TRBJ1-5	few	TGTGCCATCAGTCGGGGACAGGGCAATCAGCCCCAGCATTTT	CAISRGQGNQPQHF
TRBD1	TRBV28	TRBJ1-1	many	TGTGCCAGCAGTCATCCGGGACAGGAAAAAAACACTGAAGCTTTCTTT	CASSHPGQEKNTEAFF
TRBD2	TRBV9	TRBJ2-7	-	TGTGCCAGCAGCGCGGGACTAGCAGGGGACGAGCAGTACTTC	CASSAGLAGDEQYF
TRBD1	TRBV7-9	TRBJ1-1	-	TGTGCCAGCAGCTTACTAGGGGGCGCGGATGAAGCTTTCTTT	CASSLLGGADEAFF
-	TRBV28	TRBJ2-7	many	TGTGCCAGCAGTTCCCCCGGGGACTACGAGCAGTACTTC	CASSSPGDYEQYF
-	TRBV27	TRBJ1-3	many	TGTGCCAGCAGTTTAGTCCGGACAGAAGACTCTGGAAACACCATATATTTT	CASSLVRTEDSGNTIYF
TRBD1	TRBV19	TRBJ1-4	many	TGTGCCAGTAGACTTTTTGACAGGGAAGAAGAAAAACTGTTTTTT	CASRLFDREEEKLFF
-	TRBV6-1	TRBJ2-7	many	TGTGCCAGCAGTGAAGCGAGACCCTCCTACGAGCAGTACTTC	CASSEARPSYEQYF
TRBD2	TRBV5-1	TRBJ2-7	few	TGCGCCAGCAGTTGGGCGGGAGACGAGCAGTACTTC	CASSWAGDEQYF
-	TRBV5-1	TRBJ2-2	-	TGCGCCAGCAGCTTGAAGGCCGGGGAGCTGTTTTTT	CASSLKAGELFF
-	TRBV7-8	TRBJ2-3	many	TGTGCCAGCAGCTTAGGTGCTAGCAGGGATACGCAGTATTTT	CASSLGASRDTQYF
-	TRBV11-1	TRBJ2-1	many	TGTGCCAGCAGCTCTGACCGGAATGAGCAGTTCTTC	CASSSDRNEQFF
TRBD2	TRBV11-3	TRBJ2-1	-	TGTGCCAGCAGCTTATCTGGGAGGGCCTCCTACAATGAGCAGTTCTTC	CASSLSGRASYNEQFF
TRBD1	TRBV12-3/TRBV12-4	TRBJ2-7	-	TGTGCCAGCAGTTTAGATACAGGGGGCAGGGACGAGCAGTACTTC	CASSLDTGGRDEQYF
-	TRBV15	TRBJ1-1	many	TGTGCCACCAGCAGCTGGAACACTGAAGCTTTCTTT	CATSSWNTEAFF
TRBD2	TRBV5-8	TRBJ2-2	many	TGTGCCAGCGCCGGACTAGCGGGGGCGAACACCGGGGAGCTGTTTTTT	CASAGLAGANTGELFF
TRBD2	TRBV19	TRBJ2-1	-	TGTGCCAGTACGGCTAGCGGGAGTGTCGGTGAGCAGTTCTTC	CASTASGSVGEQFF
-	TRBV25-1	TRBJ1-5	many	TGTGCCAGCAGTGGTGCGGATGATAGCAATCAGCCCCAGCATTTT	CASSGADDSNQPQHF
-	TRBV6-5	TRBJ2-5	many	TGTGCCAGCAGTTACAGGGGCAGACCTCAAGAGACCCAGTACTTC	CASSYRGRPQETQYF
-	TRBV28	TRBJ2-5	many	TGTGCCAGCAGTTTCAGCAATACTGTGTCCCAGTACTTC	CASSFSNTVSQYF
-	TRBV7-2	TRBJ2-1	-	TGTGCCAGCAGCTTAGTCGGAATAAGGAATGAGCAGTTCTTC	CASSLVGIRNEQFF
TRBD1	TRBV3-1	TRBJ1-2	-	TGTGCCAGCAGCCGACAGGGCGAGGCGGGCTACACCTTC	CASSRQGEAGYTF
-	TRBV12-3/TRBV12-4	TRBJ2-6	-	TGTGCCAGCAGTTTCAACATTGATGGAAACGTCCTGACTTTC	CASSFNIDGNVLTF
-	TRBV11-2	TRBJ2-2	many	TGTGCCAGCAGCTGGAGCTCGAACACCGGGGAGCTGTTTTTT	CASSWSSNTGELFF
-	TRBV6-2/TRBV6-3	TRBJ1-4	many	TGTGCCAGCAGTCCTGGACAGCTCCTGCATGAAAAACTGTTTTTT	CASSPGQLLHEKLFF
-	TRBV6-1	TRBJ2-5	-	TGTGCCAGCAGACAACAGGGCCTTAATTTCCAAGAGACCCAGTACTTC	CASRQQGLNFQETQYF
TRBD2	TRBV6-1	TRBJ2-1	many	TGTGCCAGCAGTATTACTAGCGGGGATGACAATGAGCAGTTCTTC	CASSITSGDDNEQFF
-	TRBV28	TRBJ2-7	many	TGTGCCAGCAGTAAGGGCCCCACCGGGGACGTGAAGTACTTC	CASSKGPTGDVKYF
-	TRBV28	TRBJ1-6	once	TGTGCCAGCAGGATACAGGACACTCTGAGCTCCTATAATTCACCCCTCCACTTT	CASRIQDTLSSYNSPLHF
-	TRBV6-1	TRBJ2-7	many	TGTGCCAGCAGCCCCCTCGTGGGCAGGGGATCCCACGAGCAGTACTTC	CASSPLVGRGSHEQYF
-	TRBV9	TRBJ2-5	many	TGTGCCAGCAGCGTAATAGTCGGAGAGACCCAGTACTTC	CASSVIVGETQYF
-	TRBV11-2	TRBJ2-1	many	TGTGCCAGCAGCTTTGGGCGCGGTGAGCAGTTCTTC	CASSFGRGEQFF
-	TRBV28	TRBJ1-1	many	TGTGCCAGCAGTTTAGGGGGACTTGGTCCCAAGGGCACTGAAGCTTTCTTT	CASSLGGLGPKGTEAFF
TRBD2	TRBV19	TRBJ2-3	-	TGTGCCAGTAGGCGACCGGGACTAGAAGGTGCAGATACGCAGTATTTT	CASRRPGLEGADTQYF
-	TRBV7-9	TRBJ1-5	many	TGTGCCAGCAGCTTGGGTGGGTATCAGCCCCAGCATTTT	CASSLGGYQPQHF
-	TRBV13	TRBJ1-3	many	TGTGCCAGCAGCTTCCACCCCGGGGGGAGTGGAAACACCATATATTTT	CASSFHPGGSGNTIYF
-	TRBV27	TRBJ2-2	many	TGTGCCAGCAGGTCCCGACATGGCGACCCGGGGAACACCGGGGAGCTGTTTTTT	CASRSRHGDPGNTGELFF
-	TRBV3-1	TRBJ2-1	many	TGTGCCAGCAGCCAAAGGGTTAGCTCCTACAATGAGCAGTTCTTC	CASSQRVSSYNEQFF